This TCR beta chain was identified during a study of radiotherapy plus CTLA-4 blockade in lung cancer. Notes on the study in general: Reported findings show early blood T cell clone dynamics, with interferon-beta, best predicted response. Radiotherapy plus ipilimumab was followed by expansion in blood of tumor-derived TCR clones.

Receiving focal radiation plus CTLA-4 blockade with ipilimumab were patients who had chemo-refractory metastatic non-small-cell lung cancer. On this clone: Its specificity is not known.

TCRdb's copy holds only in-frame clones and misses some; the assay was immunoSEQ multiplex PCR. The sample shows nearly 95,000 clones, around 83% of them seen only once. V was shortened by 3 bases and J by 4 bases, with 7 bases between the two germline ends. The CDR3 loop spans 13 amino acids. Germline assignment: CDR1 MDHEN and CDR2 SYDVKM. This TCR came from a human donor with non-small cell lung cancer that progressed on radiotherapy plus ipilimumab. The chain couples TRBV28 to TRBJ1-5; D unresolved. The specimen comprised peripheral blood, sampled from a patient treated with radiotherapy plus ipilimumab. In nucleotides, the CDR3 is TGTGCCAGCAGTTTTATGGCGAATCAGCCCCAGCATTTT. It yields the protein CASSFMANQPQHF.